This paragraph covers one T cell receptor (beta chain) sequence. The sample is drawn from a study of technical replicates of blood from a few donors. This CDR3 has 16 amino acids. V lost 4 bases, J lost 1 base, and 14 bases lay in between. Germline lookup yields CDR1 SGHVS and CDR2 FQNEAQ. TCRdb's table, derived via immunoSEQ multiplex PCR, lists solely in-frame clones and lacks some. The sample records some 49,000 clones, about 93% being singletons. The V gene is TRBV7-8, the J gene TRBJ1-5; perhaps TRBD1 as D (5 bases). The clonotype comes from a human donor in good health. Some clones in this sample may be carry-over from other donors' samples. Sequenced material: PBMCs. In DNA form, the CDR3 reads TGTGCCAGCAGCTCCGGGGGTCTGAGCAGCAATCAGCCCCAGCATTTT. The encoded protein is CASSSGGLSSNQPQHF.